This T cell receptor beta chain stems from a study of shared T cell receptors in the human thymus. Assay: immunoSEQ multiplex PCR; the TCRdb copy retains only in-frame clones and omits some. The sample carries 650,000 to 950,000 clones, approximately 83% recorded once. This sample was also put to use in a study of human thymus T cells. That report notes: Resections were taken during corrective heart surgery, and the thymus tissue came from these. Repertoires sampled from thymus and blood appeared biased in V and J gene usage. Related work found strong thymic repertoire overlap between unrelated individuals.

The specimen sequenced was thymocytes. The sequence was obtained from a girl in the first two years of life with a congenital heart defect.

CDR3 protein: CASSPFSGANVLTF. The CDR3 DNA reads as TGTGCCAGCAGTCCGTTCTCTGGGGCCAACGTCCTGACTTTC. The V gene is TRBV27, the J gene TRBJ2-6; D unclear. With 5 bases removed from V and 0 bases from J, the gap between germline ends came to 5 bases. The CDR3 sequence is 14 residues long. Germline CDR1 is MNHEY and CDR2 is SMNVEV (reference sequence). The whole variable domain, filled in from reference TRBV27 and TRBJ2-6, reads EAQVTQNPRYLITVTGKKLTVTCSQNMNHEYMSWYRQDPGLGLRQIYYSMNVEVTDKGDVPEGYKVSRKEKRNFPLILESPSPNQTSLYFCASSPFSGANVLTFGAGSRLTVL.